The clone carrying this T cell receptor beta chain was seen a single time. What it binds is unknown. The CDR3 contains 15 residues. The germline V gene encodes CDR1 SGHTA and CDR2 FQGTGA. Germline trimming cut 5 bases from V and 7 bases from J; bases unmatched to any gene: 9. These data come from a study of cytomegalovirus exposure and HLA in healthy donors. General observations from the study: Later on, an analysis tied under 20,000 TCR beta sequences to HLA alleles at 0.05 false discovery rate. TRBV6-2, TRBV6-3 and some other V segments were unresolvable in 87-base-pair reads.

With 60 Vbeta and 13 Jbeta primers, the PCR was carried out. Original analysis: Later reanalysis found about 78 million unique TCR beta chains, roughly 9.9 million of them shared. Profiling relied on immunoSEQ multiplex PCR, and the TCRdb table lists in-frame clones only, not all of them. D and trimming were read from the DNA, whereas the V and J calls and clone size are those reported in that table. Among roughly 110,000 clones listed, 65% to 75% were seen once. This clonotype was obtained from a woman in her thirties or forties in good health and CMV-seropositive. The V call is TRBV7-3, the J call TRBJ2-1; the match to TRBD2 covers 9 bases. Sequencing used PBMCs. CDR3 DNA sequence: TGTGCCAGCAGCCCCTCCAGCGGGGGGCAAAATGAGCAGTTCTTC. Its protein product is CASSPSSGGQNEQFF.